The 10 T cell receptor beta chains presented below share a single source sample, sequenced in a study of blood T cell repertoires in COVID-19. Assay used: immunoSEQ multiplex PCR; TCRdb lists only in-frame clones, some missing. The data contain 70,000 to 100,000 clones, more than 75% of them seen just once; the ten biggest clones take up about 5%. The sample was peripheral blood. The receptors here all came from a woman older than 75 with active COVID-19.

The chain carries TRBV7-6 and TRBJ2-7; 7 positions match TRBD2. The CDR3 has 14 residues. Unmatched junction bases numbered 7, after V lost 1 base and J lost 7 bases. Germline values: CDR1 SGHVS, CDR2 FNYEAQ. The CDR3 DNA sequence: TGTGCCAGCAGCTTAGGTCCGGGAGGTTGGGAGCAGTACTTC. Its translation: CASSLGPGGWEQYF.

This chain joins TRBV11-2 and TRBJ2-7; 9 positions agree with TRBD1. The V segment lost 5 bases and the J segment 1 base; nucleotides outside the gene matches: 12. CDR1 is SGHAT and CDR2 is FQNNGV in the germline V gene. The CDR3 extends over 17 amino acids. CDR3 amino acids: CASSTTPGQGPSYEQYF. Written as DNA, the CDR3 is TGTGCCAGCAGCACGACCCCCGGACAGGGGCCTTCCTACGAGCAGTACTTC. Based on the CDR3 plus reference TRBV11-2 and TRBJ2-7, the full variable domain is EAGVAQSPRYKIIEKRQSVAFWCNPISGHATLYWYQQILGQGPKLLIQFQNNGVVDDSQLPKDRFSAERLKGVDSTLKIQPAKLEDSAVYLCASSTTPGQGPSYEQYFGPGTRLTVT.

DNA for the CDR3: TGTGCCAGCAGCCGGGGGGCCGGGGAGCTGTTTTTT. Residues: CASSRGAGELFF. This rearrangement joins TRBV13 to TRBJ2-2; 7 bases align to TRBD2. CDR1 and CDR2 (germline): PRHDT, FYEKMQ (reference sequence). This CDR3 spans 12 amino acids. Trimming cost V 5 bases and J 6 bases; bases outside gene matches: 0.

Written as DNA, the CDR3 is TGTGCCAGCAGTGCGACTAGCGGGAGGGGATTAAACATTCAGTACTTC. It yields the protein CASSATSGRGLNIQYF. V is TRBV28 and J is TRBJ2-4, with 14 bases matching TRBD2. With 5 bases clipped from V and 6 bases from J, the junction kept 6 bases outside the gene matches. Germline V gives CDR1 MDHEN, CDR2 SYDVKM. This CDR3 has 16 residues.

The V gene is TRBV7-3, the J gene TRBJ2-7; 13 nucleotides match TRBD2. Germline-derived CDR1 and CDR2 are SGHTA and FQGTGA. The CDR3 length is 16 residues. The ends lost 5 bases at V and 5 bases at J; junction bases unmatched: 9. CDR3 amino acids: CASSRDGLAGVDEQYF. As DNA, the CDR3 is TGTGCCAGCAGCCGAGACGGACTAGCGGGAGTTGACGAGCAGTACTTC.

V is TRBV7-2 and J is TRBJ2-1, with D possibly being TRBD2 (6 bases). The germline V gene encodes CDR1 SGHTA and CDR2 FQGNSA. Trimming cost V 11 bases and J 6 bases, with 26 bases left between them. The CDR3 has 16 amino acids. For the CDR3, the DNA is TGTGCCTCCTCCCGGAGGGCGGTCGGACCCCCCAATGAGCAGTTCTTC. This codes for CASSRRAVGPPNEQFF.

The chain joins TRBV7-2 to TRBJ2-2; 11 bases align to TRBD1. Germline CDR1 and CDR2: SGHTA and FQGNSA. Trimming at V came to 2 bases and at J to 5 bases, leaving 4 bases not matched to a gene. The CDR3 is 16 residues long. This CDR3 is CASSLLGTGGTGELFF. The CDR3 DNA sequence: TGTGCCAGCAGCTTACTCGGGACAGGGGGAACCGGGGAGCTGTTTTTT. The complete variable domain, with remaining parts taken from reference TRBV7-2 and TRBJ2-2, reads GAGVSQSPSNKVTEKGKDVELRCDPISGHTALYWYRQSLGQGLEFLIYFQGNSAPDKSGLPSDRFSAERTGGSVSTLTIQRTQQEDSAVYLCASSLLGTGGTGELFFGEGSRLTVL.

The rearrangement joins TRBV5-6 to TRBJ2-3; TRBD2 might be the D (6 bases). There are 18 residues in the CDR3. CDR1 and CDR2 from the germline V gene are SGHDT and YYEEEE. Trimming shortened V by 0 bases and J by 3 bases, and 20 bases separated the two germline ends. The CDR3 coding sequence is TGTGCCAGCAGCTTGGGAGGCCGGACTACCTTTAGAACAGATACGCAGTATTTT. Amino acid sequence: CASSLGGRTTFRTDTQYF.

The CDR3 loop reads CASSLASGTTDTQYF. The CDR3 DNA reads TGCGCCAGCAGCTTGGCTAGCGGGACCACAGATACGCAGTATTTT. The V gene is TRBV5-1, the J gene TRBJ2-3; TRBD2 agrees at 9 bases. The CDR3 covers 15 residues. Germline-derived CDR1 and CDR2 are SGHRS and YFSETQ. V dropped 0 bases and J dropped 2; count of bases not matched to a gene: 1.

This clone has a single count. V usage is TRBV7-2 and J usage is TRBJ2-1; 7 bases agree with TRBD1. J lost 9 bases, V lost 1 base, and 6 bases had no gene match. Per the germline V gene, CDR1 is SGHTA and CDR2 is FQGNSA. CDR3 length equals 14 residues. The CDR3 DNA reads as TGTGCCAGCAGCTTAGACAGGGGCTGGAGTGAGCAGTTCTTC. Translated: CASSLDRGWSEQFF.